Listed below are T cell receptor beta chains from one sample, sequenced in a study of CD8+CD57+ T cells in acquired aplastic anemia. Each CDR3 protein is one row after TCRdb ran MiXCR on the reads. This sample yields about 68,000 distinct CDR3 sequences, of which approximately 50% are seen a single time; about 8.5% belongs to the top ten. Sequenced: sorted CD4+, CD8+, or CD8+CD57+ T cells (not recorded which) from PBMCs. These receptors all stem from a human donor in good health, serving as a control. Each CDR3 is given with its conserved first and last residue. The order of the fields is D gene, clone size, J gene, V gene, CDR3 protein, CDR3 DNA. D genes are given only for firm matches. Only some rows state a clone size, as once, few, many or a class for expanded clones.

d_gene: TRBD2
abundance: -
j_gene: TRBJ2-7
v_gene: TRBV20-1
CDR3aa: CSATGTSGRYEQYF
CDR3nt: TGCAGTGCTACCGGGACTAGCGGGAGGTACGAGCAGTACTTC

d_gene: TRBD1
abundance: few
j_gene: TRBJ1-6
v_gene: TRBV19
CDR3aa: CASRDREGNNSPLHF
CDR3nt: TGTGCCAGTAGAGACAGGGAAGGCAACAATTCACCCCTCCACTTT

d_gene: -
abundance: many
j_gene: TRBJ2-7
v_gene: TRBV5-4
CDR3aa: CASSFGSPAEGSEQYF
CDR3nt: TGTGCCAGCAGCTTTGGGTCCCCTGCTGAGGGATCCGAGCAGTACTTC

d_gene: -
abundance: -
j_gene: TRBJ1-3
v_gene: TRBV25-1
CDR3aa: CASSQTNSGNTIYF
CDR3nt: TGTGCCAGCAGTCAGACAAACTCTGGAAACACCATATATTTT

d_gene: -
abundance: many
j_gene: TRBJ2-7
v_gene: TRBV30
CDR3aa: CAWSSLYEQYF
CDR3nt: TGTGCCTGGAGTTCTTTGTACGAGCAGTACTTC

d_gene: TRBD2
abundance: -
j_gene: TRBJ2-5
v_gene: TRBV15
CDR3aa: CATFRTSGGTQYF
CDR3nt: TGTGCCACCTTCCGGACTAGCGGGGGGACCCAGTACTTC

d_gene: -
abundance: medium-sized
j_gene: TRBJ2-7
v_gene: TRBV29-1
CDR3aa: CSVEVRYEQYF
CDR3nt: TGCAGCGTTGAAGTCCGTTACGAGCAGTACTTC

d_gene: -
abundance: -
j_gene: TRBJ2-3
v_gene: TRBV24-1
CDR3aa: CATRGNTDTQYF
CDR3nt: TGTGCCACCAGAGGAAACACAGATACGCAGTATTTT

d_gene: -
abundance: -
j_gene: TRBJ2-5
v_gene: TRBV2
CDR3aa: CASSETRKETQYF
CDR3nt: TGTGCCAGCAGTGAGACCAGAAAAGAGACCCAGTACTTC

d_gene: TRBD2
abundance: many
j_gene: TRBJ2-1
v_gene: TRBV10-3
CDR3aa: CAISWTSGLQQRNEQFF
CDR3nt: TGTGCCATCAGTTGGACTAGCGGCCTCCAACAGCGGAATGAGCAGTTCTTC

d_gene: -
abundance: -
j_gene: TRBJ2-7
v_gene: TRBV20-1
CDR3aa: CSARRTGTRIPRYEQYF
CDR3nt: TGCAGTGCTAGAAGAACCGGGACACGAATACCCCGCTACGAGCAGTACTTC

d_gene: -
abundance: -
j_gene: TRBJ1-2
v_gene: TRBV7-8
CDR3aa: CASSFPNYGYTF
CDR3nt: TGTGCCAGCAGCTTCCCTAACTATGGCTACACCTTC

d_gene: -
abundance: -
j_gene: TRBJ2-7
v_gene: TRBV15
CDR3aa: CATSREGGPSYEQYF
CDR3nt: TGTGCCACCAGCAGAGAAGGAGGACCCTCCTACGAGCAGTACTTC

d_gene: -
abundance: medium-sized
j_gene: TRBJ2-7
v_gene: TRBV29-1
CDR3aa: CSVRYGIYEQYF
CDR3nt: TGCAGCGTCAGGTATGGAATCTACGAGCAGTACTTC

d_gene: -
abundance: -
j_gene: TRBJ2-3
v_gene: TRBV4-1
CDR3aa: CASSQVDMGFRTDTQYF
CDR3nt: TGCGCCAGCAGCCAAGTCGATATGGGGTTTCGCACAGATACGCAGTATTTT

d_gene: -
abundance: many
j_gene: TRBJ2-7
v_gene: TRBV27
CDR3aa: CASSSRAEQYF
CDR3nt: TGTGCCAGCAGTTCTCGGGCCGAGCAGTACTTC

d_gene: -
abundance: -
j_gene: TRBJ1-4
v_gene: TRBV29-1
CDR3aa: CSVDRDEKLFF
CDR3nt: TGCAGCGTTGACAGGGATGAAAAACTGTTTTTT

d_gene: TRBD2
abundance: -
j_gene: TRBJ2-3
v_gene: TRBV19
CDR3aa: CASSISLAGGADSQYF
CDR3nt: TGTGCCAGTAGTATTTCCCTGGCGGGGGGCGCAGATTCGCAGTATTTT

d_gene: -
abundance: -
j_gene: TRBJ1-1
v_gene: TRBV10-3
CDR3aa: CDINGAMNTEAFF
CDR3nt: TGTGACATCAATGGGGCAATGAACACTGAAGCTTTCTTT

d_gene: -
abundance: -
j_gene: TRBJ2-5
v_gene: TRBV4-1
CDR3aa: CASSQGQQETQYF
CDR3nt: TGCGCCAGCAGCCAAGGTCAGCAAGAGACCCAGTACTTC

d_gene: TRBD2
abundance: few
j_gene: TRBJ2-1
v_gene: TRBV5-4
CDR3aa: CVSSLASSGRYNEQFF
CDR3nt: TGTGTCAGCAGCTTGGCGTCTAGCGGGAGGTACAATGAGCAGTTCTTC

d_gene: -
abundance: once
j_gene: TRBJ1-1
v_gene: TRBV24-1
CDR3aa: CATSAWGRDEAFF
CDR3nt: TGTGCCACCAGTGCCTGGGGCAGGGATGAAGCTTTCTTT

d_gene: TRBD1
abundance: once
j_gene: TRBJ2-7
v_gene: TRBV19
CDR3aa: CASSTGQGASYEQYF
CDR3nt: TGTGCCAGTAGTACCGGACAGGGGGCCTCTTACGAGCAGTACTTC

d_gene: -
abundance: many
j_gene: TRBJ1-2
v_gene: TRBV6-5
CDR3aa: CASSYSIGTGEGYGYTF
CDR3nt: TGTGCCAGCAGTTACTCGATAGGGACGGGGGAAGGCTATGGCTACACCTTC

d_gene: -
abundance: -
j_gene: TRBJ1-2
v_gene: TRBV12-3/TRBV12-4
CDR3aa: CASSLGHTNYGYTF
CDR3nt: TGTGCCAGCAGTTTAGGGCATACTAACTATGGCTACACCTTC

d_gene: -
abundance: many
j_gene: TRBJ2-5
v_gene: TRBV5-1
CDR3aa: CASSLTTSFQETQYF
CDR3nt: TGCGCCAGCAGCTTGACTACCAGTTTCCAAGAGACCCAGTACTTC

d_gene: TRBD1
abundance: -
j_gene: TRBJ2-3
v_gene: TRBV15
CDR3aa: CATSKDRAGTDTQYF
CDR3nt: TGTGCCACCAGCAAGGACAGGGCGGGCACAGATACGCAGTATTTT

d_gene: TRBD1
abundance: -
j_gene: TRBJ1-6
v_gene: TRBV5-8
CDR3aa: CASSLGQGGNHSPLHF
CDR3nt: TGTGCCAGCAGCTTGGGACAGGGAGGGAACCATTCACCCCTCCACTTT

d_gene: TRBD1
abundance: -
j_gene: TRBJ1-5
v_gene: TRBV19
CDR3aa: CASSIWTGVHQPQHF
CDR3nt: TGTGCCAGTAGTATTTGGACAGGGGTGCACCAGCCCCAGCATTTT

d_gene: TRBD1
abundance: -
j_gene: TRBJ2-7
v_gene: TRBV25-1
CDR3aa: CASSAGTGGAGGDYEQYF
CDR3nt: TGTGCCAGCAGTGCCGGGACAGGGGGCGCGGGGGGTGACTACGAGCAGTACTTC

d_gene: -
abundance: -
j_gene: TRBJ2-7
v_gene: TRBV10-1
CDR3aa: CASSESGGDRLQYF
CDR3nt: TGCGCCAGCAGTGAGTCAGGCGGGGACCGCCTCCAGTACTTC

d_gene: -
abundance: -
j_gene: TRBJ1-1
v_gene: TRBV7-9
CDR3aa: CASSFFGSTEAFF
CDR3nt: TGTGCCAGCAGCTTCTTTGGCAGCACTGAAGCTTTCTTT

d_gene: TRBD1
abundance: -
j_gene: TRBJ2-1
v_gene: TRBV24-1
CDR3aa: CATSTATGSASYNEQFF
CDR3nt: TGTGCCACCAGTACCGCGACAGGGTCAGCGTCCTACAATGAGCAGTTCTTC

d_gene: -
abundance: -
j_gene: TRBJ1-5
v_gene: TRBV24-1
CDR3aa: CATSDTDSNQPQHF
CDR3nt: TGTGCCACCAGTGATACAGATAGCAATCAGCCCCAGCATTTT

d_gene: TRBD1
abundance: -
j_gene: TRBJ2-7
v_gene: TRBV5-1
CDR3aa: CASSFWGTGYYEQYF
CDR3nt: TGCGCCAGCAGCTTCTGGGGGACAGGGTACTACGAGCAGTACTTC

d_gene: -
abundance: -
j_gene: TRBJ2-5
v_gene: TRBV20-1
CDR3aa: CSAGKRAGLEETQYF
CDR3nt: TGCAGTGCTGGGAAACGTGCGGGGCTCGAGGAGACCCAGTACTTC

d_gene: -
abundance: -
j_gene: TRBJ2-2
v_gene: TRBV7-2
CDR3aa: CASSTGTLRTGELFF
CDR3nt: TGTGCCAGCAGCACAGGGACTCTACGGACCGGGGAGCTGTTTTTT

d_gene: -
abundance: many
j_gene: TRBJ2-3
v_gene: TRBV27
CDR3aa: CASSLTRPSTQYF
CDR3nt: TGTGCCAGCAGTTTAACCCGTCCGAGTACGCAGTATTTT

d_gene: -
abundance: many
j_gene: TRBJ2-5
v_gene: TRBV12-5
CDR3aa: CASARGLRGEETQYF
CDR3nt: TGTGCTAGTGCCCGGGGACTGAGGGGCGAGGAGACCCAGTACTTC

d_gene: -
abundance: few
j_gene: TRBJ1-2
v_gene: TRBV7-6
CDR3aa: CASSPGGYGYTF
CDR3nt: TGTGCCAGCAGCCCGGGTGGCTATGGCTACACCTTC

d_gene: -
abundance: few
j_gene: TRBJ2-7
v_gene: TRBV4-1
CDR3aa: CASSPSPHGDYEQYF
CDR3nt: TGCGCCAGCAGCCCCAGCCCACACGGAGACTACGAGCAGTACTTC

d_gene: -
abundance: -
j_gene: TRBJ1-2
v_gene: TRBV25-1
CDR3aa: CASSQGGSGYAF
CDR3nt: TGTGCCAGCAGCCAGGGAGGTAGTGGCTACGCCTTC